The 32 T cell receptor beta chains reported below all come from one sample, sequenced in a study of cytomegalovirus exposure and HLA in healthy donors. 60 Vbeta and 13 Jbeta primers were used in PCR. Some clones are missing from TCRdb's copy, which holds only in-frame ones; the method was immunoSEQ multiplex PCR. The sample includes 90,000 to 130,000 clones, approximately 82% seen only once; the top ten take roughly 13%. The material sequenced was PBMCs. The receptor source for this set is a man aged 25 to 40 in good health and CMV-seropositive.

This clone occurred a few times. The V gene is TRBV2, the J gene TRBJ2-5; TRBD2 might be the D (6 bases). Trimming left V 2 bases short and J 5 bases short, with 18 bases between. Germline V gene data show CDR1 as SNHLY and CDR2 as FYNNEI. This CDR3 region has 16 residues. The CDR3, as DNA: TGTGCCAGCAGTGAAAACCCCGGGACTGGCGGGGAGACCCAGTACTTC. It codes for CASSENPGTGGETQYF.

The gene calls are TRBV7-2 and TRBJ2-3; D gene ambiguous. In germline, CDR1 is SGHTA, CDR2 FQGNSA. V lost 6 bases and J 2 bases, leaving 6 bases between the germline ends. The CDR3 runs to 12 residues. CDR3 nucleotides: TGTGCCAGCAGTTCCTACACAGATACGCAGTATTTT. This codes for CASSSYTDTQYF.

The chain couples TRBV6-1 to TRBJ1-4; a possible D gene is TRBD1 (6 bases). Germline assignment: CDR1 MNHNS and CDR2 SASEGT. The CDR3 spans 14 residues. The V and J ends lost 6 bases and 4 bases respectively, with 12 bases between them. CDR3 nucleotides: TGTGCCAGCAGCGAGGACAGAATTAATGAAAAACTGTTTTTT. Translated: CASSEDRINEKLFF.

This sequence joins TRBV18 and TRBJ2-2; 7 bases map to TRBD2. Germline V CDR1 and CDR2: KGHSH, LQKENI. CDR3 size: 17 residues. V gave up 6 bases and J gave up 2 bases; unmatched junction bases: 12. CDR3 region: CASSPDISGVNTGELFF. The CDR3 coding sequence is TGTGCCAGCTCGCCAGACATAAGCGGGGTAAACACCGGGGAGCTGTTTTTT.

The V call is TRBV7-2, the J call TRBJ2-7; perhaps TRBD1 as D (5 bases). The CDR3 is 14 residues long. CDR1 and CDR2 from the germline V gene are SGHTA and FQGNSA. Trimming removed 5 bases from V and 0 bases from J, with 11 bases in between. CDR3 nucleotide sequence: TGTGCCAGCAGCGACAGAGCTAGCTCCTACGAGCAGTACTTC. Translating it yields CASSDRASSYEQYF.

This chain uses TRBV9 with TRBJ1-1; 8 positions agree with TRBD1. Germline trimming cut 3 bases from V and 5 bases from J; bases unmatched to any gene: 6. CDR1 and CDR2 (germline): SGDLS, YYNGEE. The CDR3 totals 14 residues. CDR3 region: CASSALTGETEAFF. CDR3 coding DNA: TGTGCCAGCAGCGCCTTGACAGGGGAGACTGAAGCTTTCTTT.

The chain has TRBV4-1 and TRBJ2-2; D possibly corresponds to TRBD2 (5 bases). The CDR3 extends over 15 amino acids. In germline, CDR1 is MGHRA, CDR2 YSYEKL. Trimming left V 1 base short and J 0 bases short, with 6 bases between. The CDR3 is CASSQAEANTGELFF. The CDR3 nucleotides are TGCGCCAGCAGCCAAGCGGAGGCGAACACCGGGGAGCTGTTTTTT.

Written as DNA, the CDR3 is TGTGCCAGCAAACATGCTGCAACTAATGAAAAACTGTTTTTT. Protein: CASKHAATNEKLFF. J is TRBJ1-4 and V is TRBV28; D gene uncertain. V gave up 7 bases and J gave up 0 bases, with 9 bases separating them. The CDR3 consists of 14 residues. Germline V gene lookup returns CDR1 MDHEN and CDR2 SYDVKM. Using reference TRBV28 and TRBJ1-4 for the parts outside the CDR3, the full variable domain is DVKVTQSSRYLVKRTGEKVFLECVQDMDHENMFWYRQDPGLGLRLIYFSYDVKMKEKGDIPEGYSVSREKKERFSLILESASTNQTSMYLCASKHAATNEKLFFGSGTQLSVL.

This clone was seen once. J is TRBJ2-2 and V is TRBV7-9; 8 nucleotides line up with TRBD1. Germline CDR1 SEHNR, CDR2 FQNEAQ (reference sequence). The CDR3 consists of 19 residues. The V gene end was trimmed by 5 bases and the J gene end by 5 bases; junction bases not matched to a gene: 19. The CDR3 region is CASSPRPGGASRGTGELFF. CDR3 coding DNA: TGTGCCAGCAGCCCGCGTCCAGGGGGCGCATCTAGGGGAACCGGGGAGCTGTTTTTT.

In this sample, this clone turned up a few times. The chain couples TRBV4-3 to TRBJ2-7, with TRBD2 matching 7 bases. Germline CDR1 LGHNA, CDR2 YSLEER. V lost 0 bases to trimming and J lost 1 base; unmatched junction nucleotides: 12. There are 18 residues in the CDR3. The CDR3: CASSQDLFGGGGSYEQYF. For the CDR3, the DNA is TGCGCCAGCAGCCAAGATCTCTTTGGCGGGGGTGGTTCCTACGAGCAGTACTTC.

The chain couples TRBV10-3 to TRBJ1-5; TRBD1 agrees at 9 bases. V lost 4 bases, J lost 4 bases, and 5 bases stayed unmatched. This CDR3 is built from 15 residues. Germline CDR1 and CDR2: ENHRY and SYGVKD. The DNA for the CDR3 is TGTGCCATCAGTGGGACTGGACAGGGGAATCAGCCCCAGCATTTT. Translated, it gives CAISGTGQGNQPQHF.

The rearrangement joins TRBV7-9 to TRBJ2-7; 12 positions match TRBD1. Unmatched junction bases numbered 6, after V lost 5 bases and J lost 7 bases. CDR1 is SEHNR and CDR2 is FQNEAQ in the germline V gene (reference sequence). There are 14 residues in the CDR3. This chain's CDR3 is CASSPGQGAGEQYF. CDR3 coding DNA: TGTGCCAGCAGCCCGGGACAGGGGGCGGGTGAGCAGTACTTC.

The CDR3 bases are TGCGCCAGCAAAGGTGGGTTTGGGGGGTCCTACAATGAGCAGTTCTTC. It translates to CASKGGFGGSYNEQFF. The chain has TRBV5-1 and TRBJ2-1; D possibly corresponds to TRBD2 (6 bases). The CDR3 consists of 16 residues. Germline V gives CDR1 SGHRS, CDR2 YFSETQ. Trimming removed 6 bases at V and 1 base at J, with 17 bases between. Full variable domain (missing parts from reference TRBV5-1 and TRBJ2-1): KAGVTQTPRYLIKTRGQQVTLSCSPISGHRSVSWYQQTPGQGLQFLFEYFSETQRNKGNFPGRFSGRQFSNSRSEMNVSTLELGDSALYLCASKGGFGGSYNEQFFGPGTRLTVL.

The chain uses TRBV11-3 and TRBJ2-7; a possible D gene is TRBD1 (6 bases). CDR1 SGHNT and CDR2 YENEEA come from the germline V gene. V was pared by 4 bases and J by 5 bases, with 12 bases between. This CDR3 has 13 residues. CDR3 bases: TGTGCCAGCAGCTCTAGTGGGGGCAACGAGCAGTACTTC. Translated, it gives CASSSSGGNEQYF.

The sample holds a few counts of this clone. The chain is built from TRBV5-8 and TRBJ1-1; TRBD1 aligns across 8 bases. There are 16 residues in the CDR3. CDR1 is SGHTS and CDR2 is YDEGEE in the germline V gene. V shed 0 bases and J 5 bases; nucleotides not matched to a gene: 9. DNA of the CDR3: TGTGCCAGCAGCTTGGGAGAGCTGACAGGGGATACTGAAGCTTTCTTT. It codes for CASSLGELTGDTEAFF.

This clone was recorded only once. This rearrangement joins TRBV7-3 to TRBJ2-3; D unresolved. There are 13 residues in the CDR3. The V and J ends lost 2 bases and 2 bases respectively, with 5 bases between them. Germline CDR1 and CDR2: SGHTA and FQGTGA. DNA of the CDR3: TGTGCCAGCAGCTTAGCGGACACAGATACGCAGTATTTT. Amino acid sequence: CASSLADTDTQYF.

V is TRBV5-6 and J is TRBJ1-4; maybe TRBD1 (5 bases). V lost 2 bases and J lost 7, with 12 bases in between. The CDR3 totals 14 residues. In germline, CDR1 is SGHDT, CDR2 YYEEEE. CDR3 nucleotide sequence: TGTGCCAGCAGCTTCGCGGGGGGGGGTGAAAAACTGTTTTTT. Its translation: CASSFAGGGEKLFF.

This chain joins TRBV6-6 and TRBJ2-7; 10 nucleotides line up with TRBD1. Trimming at V came to 2 bases and at J to 6 bases, leaving 7 bases not matched to a gene. Germline V gene lookup returns CDR1 MNHNY and CDR2 SVGAGI (reference sequence). The CDR3 totals 15 residues. In nucleotides, the CDR3 is TGTGCCAGCAGTTACCGGGACAGGGGTGGTTCCGAGCAGTACTTC. Protein: CASSYRDRGGSEQYF.

This CDR3 is CASSGGALLRMSQAFF. In nucleotides, the CDR3 is TGTGCCAGCAGTGGCGGGGCTCTCCTTCGGATGAGCCAAGCTTTCTTT. The genes are TRBV9 and TRBJ1-1, with D possibly being TRBD1 (5 bases). This CDR3 spans 16 amino acids. Trimming took 5 bases from V and 9 from J, leaving 26 bases between them. In germline, CDR1 is SGDLS, CDR2 YYNGEE. Full variable domain (outside the CDR3, taken from reference TRBV9 and TRBJ1-1): DSGVTQTPKHLITATGQRVTLRCSPRSGDLSVYWYQQSLDQGLQFLIQYYNGEERAKGNILERFSAQQFPDLHSELNLSSLELGDSALYFCASSGGALLRMSQAFFGQGTRLTVV.

The chain recombines TRBV27 with TRBJ1-5; 7 positions agree with TRBD1. This CDR3 comprises 14 residues. J was trimmed by 7 bases and V by 5 bases; bases with no gene match: 8. Germline assignment: CDR1 MNHEY and CDR2 SMNVEV (reference sequence). CDR3 coding DNA: TGTGCCAGCAGTGAGGCAGGGGGACGACAGCCCCAGCATTTT. It is translated as CASSEAGGRQPQHF.

The CDR3 DNA reads TGTGCCAGCAGTTTGATTAGCGGGGGGGGGAATGAGCAGTTCTTC. Translation: CASSLISGGGNEQFF. The rearrangement uses TRBV27 and TRBJ2-1, with 11 nucleotides matching TRBD2. This CDR3 contains 15 residues. Per the germline V gene, CDR1 is MNHEY and CDR2 is SMNVEV (reference sequence). The trim removed 3 bases at V and 7 bases at J, leaving 5 bases unmatched.

The chain's CDR3 is CASSPSDRAYGYTF. DNA of the CDR3: TGTGCCAGCAGCCCCTCGGACAGGGCCTATGGCTACACCTTC. V usage is TRBV7-9 and J usage is TRBJ1-2; 8 bases align to TRBD1. Trimming cost V 5 bases and J 4 bases; bases outside gene matches: 6. CDR3 length equals 14 residues. Germline V gene sequence: CDR1 SEHNR, CDR2 FQNEAQ (reference sequence). Full variable domain (missing parts from reference TRBV7-9 and TRBJ1-2): DTGVSQNPRHKITKRGQNVTFRCDPISEHNRLYWYRQTLGQGPEFLTYFQNEAQLEKSRLLSDRFSAERPKGSFSTLEIQRTEQGDSAMYLCASSPSDRAYGYTFGSGTRLTVV.

The chain uses TRBV7-2 and TRBJ2-2, with TRBD2 matching 7 bases. In germline, CDR1 is SGHTA, CDR2 FQGNSA. V shed 5 bases and J 1 base; nucleotides not matched to a gene: 7. The CDR3 spans 16 residues. This CDR3 is CASSPEGGGNTGELFF. The CDR3 nucleotides are TGTGCCAGCAGCCCCGAAGGCGGGGGGAACACCGGGGAGCTGTTTTTT.

The gene calls are TRBV2 and TRBJ2-3; the D gene is possibly TRBD1 (6 bases). V was clipped by 6 bases and J by 0 bases, with 13 bases between them. Germline V lookup: CDR1 SNHLY, CDR2 FYNNEI. The CDR3 runs 15 residues. The CDR3 protein is CASSPGQPSTDTQYF. In nucleotides, the CDR3 is TGTGCCAGCAGCCCAGGACAGCCTAGCACAGATACGCAGTATTTT.

The rearrangement joins TRBV27 to TRBJ1-5, with 8 bases identical to TRBD1. The germline V gene has CDR1 MNHEY and CDR2 SMNVEV (reference sequence). This CDR3 spans 16 amino acids. The V and J ends lost 5 bases and 4 bases, in that order; junction bases with no gene match: 10. The CDR3 is CASSPTGEVGNQPQHF. The DNA for the CDR3 is TGTGCCAGCAGTCCGACAGGGGAAGTAGGGAATCAGCCCCAGCATTTT.

This clone was counted once. This chain joins TRBV27 and TRBJ2-7; D possibly corresponds to TRBD1 (6 bases). Deletions cut 6 bases from V and 2 bases from J, with 11 bases between. CDR3 length: 13 residues. The germline gives CDR1 MNHEY, CDR2 SMNVEV (reference sequence). Here the CDR3 DNA reads TGTGCCAGCAGCGAACAGGGACCCTACGAGCAGTACTTC. Its protein is CASSEQGPYEQYF.

The J gene is TRBJ2-5, the V gene TRBV7-9; 7 bases agree with TRBD1. Germline V gives CDR1 SEHNR, CDR2 FQNEAQ (reference sequence). J was trimmed by 5 bases and V by 2 bases; bases with no gene match: 5. This CDR3 is 14 amino acids long. CDR3 in DNA: TGTGCCAGCAGCTTACCGGGACAGTGGGAGACCCAGTACTTC. It translates to CASSLPGQWETQYF.

This sequence joins TRBV11-2 and TRBJ2-1, with D tentatively TRBD1 (6 bases). This CDR3 contains 16 residues. Germline-derived CDR1 and CDR2 are SGHAT and FQNNGV. Trimming left V 4 bases short and J 4 bases short, with 17 bases between. In DNA form, the CDR3 reads TGTGCCAGCAGCTCCCTGGACAGCCGAGATTACAATGAGCAGTTCTTC. Translating gives CASSSLDSRDYNEQFF.

This clone turned up a few times. The rearrangement links TRBV4-3 to TRBJ1-1; D is unresolved. The V and J ends lost 0 bases and 6 bases respectively, with 8 bases between them. Germline-derived CDR1 and CDR2 are LGHNA and YSLEER. The CDR3 runs 13 residues. The DNA for the CDR3 is TGCGCCAGCAGCCAAGATCCCCTTTCTGAAGCTTTCTTT. This encodes CASSQDPLSEAFF.

This clone was seen once. V and J are TRBV30 and TRBJ2-2; a weak D match, TRBD1 (6 bases). V was pared by 8 bases and J by 1 base, with 11 bases between. The germline V gene encodes CDR1 GTSNPN and CDR2 SVGIG (reference sequence). This CDR3 has 13 residues. The CDR3 region is CAGKDRNTGELFF. CDR3 coding DNA: TGTGCCGGGAAGGACAGGAACACCGGGGAGCTGTTTTTT.

Notes on this clone: The junction does not match germline at one end; this may be a read error. The rearrangement joins TRBV19 to TRBJ2-1, with D possibly being TRBD2 (6 bases). CDR1 is LNHDA and CDR2 is SQIVND in the germline V gene (reference sequence). There are 12 residues in the CDR3. DNA of the CDR3: TGTGTCAGTAGTATGGGGGGTACTGAGCAGTTCTTC. Translating it yields CVSSMGGTEQFF. Using reference TRBV19 and TRBJ2-1 for the parts outside the CDR3, the full variable domain is DGGITQSPKYLFRKEGQNVTLSCEQNLNHDAMYWYRQDPGQGLRLIYYSQIVNDFQKGDIAEGYSVSREKKESFPLTVTSAQKNPTAFYLCVSSMGGTEQFFGPGTRLTVL.

V and J are TRBV5-5 and TRBJ2-3; 7 nucleotides align to TRBD2. V dropped 4 bases and J dropped 4; count of bases not matched to a gene: 6. This CDR3 has 14 residues. CDR1 and CDR2 (germline): SGHKS, YYEKEE (reference sequence). CDR3 region: CASSRSGRADTQYF. Written as DNA, the CDR3 is TGTGCCAGCAGCCGCTCGGGGAGGGCAGATACGCAGTATTTT. Filled out from reference TRBV5-5 and TRBJ2-3, the complete variable domain reads DAGVTQSPTHLIKTRGQQVTLRCSPISGHKSVSWYQQVLGQGPQFIFQYYEKEERGRGNFPDRFSARQFPNYSSELNVNALLLGDSALYLCASSRSGRADTQYFGPGTRLTVL.